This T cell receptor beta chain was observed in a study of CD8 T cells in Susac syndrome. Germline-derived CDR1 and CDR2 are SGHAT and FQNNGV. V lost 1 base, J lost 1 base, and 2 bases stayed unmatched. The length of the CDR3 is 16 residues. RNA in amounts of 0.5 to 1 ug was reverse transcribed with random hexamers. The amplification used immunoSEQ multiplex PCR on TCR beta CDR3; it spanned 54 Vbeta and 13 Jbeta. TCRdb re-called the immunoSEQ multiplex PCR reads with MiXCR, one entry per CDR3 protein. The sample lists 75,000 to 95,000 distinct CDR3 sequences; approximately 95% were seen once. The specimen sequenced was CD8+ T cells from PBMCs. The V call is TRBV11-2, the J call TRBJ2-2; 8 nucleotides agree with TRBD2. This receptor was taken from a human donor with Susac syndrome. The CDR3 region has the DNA TGTGCCAGCAGCTTAGTGGCGGGAGGGAACACCGGGGAGCTGTTTTTT. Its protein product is CASSLVAGGNTGELFF. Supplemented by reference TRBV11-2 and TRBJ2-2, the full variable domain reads EAGVAQSPRYKIIEKRQSVAFWCNPISGHATLYWYQQILGQGPKLLIQFQNNGVVDDSQLPKDRFSAERLKGVDSTLKIQPAKLEDSAVYLCASSLVAGGNTGELFFGEGSRLTVL.